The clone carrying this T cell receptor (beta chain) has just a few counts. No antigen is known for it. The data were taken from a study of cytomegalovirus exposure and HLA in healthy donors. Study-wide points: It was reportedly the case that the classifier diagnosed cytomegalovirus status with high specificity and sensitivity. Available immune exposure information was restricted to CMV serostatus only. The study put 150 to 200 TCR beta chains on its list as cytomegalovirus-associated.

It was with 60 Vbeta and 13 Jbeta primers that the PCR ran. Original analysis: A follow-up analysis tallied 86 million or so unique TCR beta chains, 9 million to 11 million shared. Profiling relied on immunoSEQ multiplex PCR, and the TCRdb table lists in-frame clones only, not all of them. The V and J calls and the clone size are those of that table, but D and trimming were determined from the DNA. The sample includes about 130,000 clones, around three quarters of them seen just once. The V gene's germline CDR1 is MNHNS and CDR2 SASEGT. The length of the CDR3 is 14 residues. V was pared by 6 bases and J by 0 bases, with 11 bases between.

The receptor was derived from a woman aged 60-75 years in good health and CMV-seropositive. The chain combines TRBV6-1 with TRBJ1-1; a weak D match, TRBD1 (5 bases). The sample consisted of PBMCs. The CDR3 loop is CASSTGPLNTEAFF. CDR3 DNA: TGTGCCAGCAGCACAGGCCCTCTGAACACTGAAGCTTTCTTT.